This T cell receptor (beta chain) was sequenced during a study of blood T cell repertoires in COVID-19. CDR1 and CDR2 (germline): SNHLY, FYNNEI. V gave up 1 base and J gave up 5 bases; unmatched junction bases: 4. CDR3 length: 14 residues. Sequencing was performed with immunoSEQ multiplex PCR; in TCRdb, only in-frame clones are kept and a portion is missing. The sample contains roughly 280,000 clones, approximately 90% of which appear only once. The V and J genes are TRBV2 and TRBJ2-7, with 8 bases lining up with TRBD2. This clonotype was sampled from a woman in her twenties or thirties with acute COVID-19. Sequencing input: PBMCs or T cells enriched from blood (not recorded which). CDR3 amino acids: CASSEVFSGNEQYF. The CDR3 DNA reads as TGTGCCAGCAGTGAAGTTTTTAGCGGGAACGAGCAGTACTTC.